Listed here are 25 T cell receptor beta chains from one sample, sequenced in a study of T cells in Graves' hyperthyroidism and ophthalmopathy. TCR beta CDR3 sequences were amplified from RNA transcripts. The HTBI primer set drove a first-round RT-PCR of the TCR CDR3. TCRdb passed the multiplex PCR reads through MiXCR, listing each CDR3 protein once. Seen here are nearly 250,000 distinct CDR3 sequences, about a sixth observed once, and the top ten hold more than 25%. Input material: blood. These receptors were obtained from a woman aged 18-29 years with Graves' ophthalmopathy.

On this clonotype itself: A much larger clone lies a single base off, so this may be a read error. This rearrangement joins TRBV27 to TRBJ1-6; D remains unclear. Germline CDR1 is MNHEY and CDR2 is SMNVEV (reference sequence). This CDR3 region has 14 residues. Trimming stripped 5 bases from V and 7 bases from J, with 12 bases between. The CDR3 protein is CASSEVSENSPLHF. In DNA form, the CDR3 reads TGTGCCAGCAGTGAAGTCTCGGAGAATTCACCCCTCCACTTT.

This clonotype was recorded at least ten times. The chain links TRBV19 to TRBJ2-2, with D possibly TRBD1 on 6 matching bases. Germline CDR1 and CDR2: LNHDA and SQIVND (reference sequence). The CDR3 consists of 15 residues. V gave up 6 bases and J gave up 2 bases, with 13 bases separating them. The CDR3 nucleotides read TGTGCCAGTAGGCTGTCCGGGACAAACACCGGGGAGCTGTTTTTT. It codes for CASRLSGTNTGELFF.

This clonotype was observed at least ten times. The chain is built from TRBV29-1 and TRBJ1-1, with D perhaps TRBD1 (5 bases). The CDR3 consists of 11 residues. Germline CDR1 and CDR2: SQVTM and ANQGSEA. V dropped 8 bases and J dropped 6 bases, with 13 bases sitting between them. This CDR3 is CSPTWGAEAFF. Written as DNA, the CDR3 is TGCAGCCCCACTTGGGGGGCTGAAGCTTTCTTT.

This chain joins TRBV28 and TRBJ2-3; 15 nucleotides line up with TRBD2. The CDR3 has 15 amino acids. CDR1 is MDHEN and CDR2 is SYDVKM in the germline V gene. V lost 6 bases to trimming and J lost 8 bases; unmatched junction nucleotides: 6. CDR3 coding DNA: TGTGCCAGCAGCCGGACTAGCGGGGGGGCTATTACGCAGTATTTT. Translated: CASSRTSGGAITQYF. The whole variable domain, remainder taken from reference TRBV28 and TRBJ2-3, is DVKVTQSSRYLVKRTGEKVFLECVQDMDHENMFWYRQDPGLGLRLIYFSYDVKMKEKGDIPEGYSVSREKKERFSLILESASTNQTSMYLCASSRTSGGAITQYFGPGTRLTVL.

J is TRBJ1-5 and V is TRBV28, with a possible D match to TRBD1 (5 bases). V was cut by 6 bases and J by 4 bases, with 16 bases left in between. Germline lookup yields CDR1 MDHEN and CDR2 SYDVKM. This CDR3 is built from 15 residues. This CDR3 is CASRGDGHRNQPQHF. The CDR3 bases are TGTGCCAGCAGGGGGGACGGCCATCGAAATCAGCCCCAGCATTTT.

This clonotype was counted a few times. V is TRBV6-1 and J is TRBJ2-3; D is perhaps TRBD2 (5 bases). The germline gives CDR1 MNHNS, CDR2 SASEGT. There are 15 residues in the CDR3. The V gene lost 8 bases and the J gene lost 1 base, with 16 bases spanning the gap. DNA for the CDR3: TGTGCCAGCGGGAATCGGGGTGGGGGCACAGATACGCAGTATTTT. Encoded protein: CASGNRGGGTDTQYF.

There are many counts of this clonotype. The chain joins TRBV5-6 to TRBJ2-1, with TRBD2 matching 16 bases. J was trimmed by 7 bases and V by 0 bases; bases with no gene match: 4. Germline values: CDR1 SGHDT, CDR2 YYEEEE. The CDR3 runs 17 residues. The CDR3 loop is CASSLVGLAGGRNEQFF. The CDR3 DNA is TGTGCCAGCAGCTTGGTGGGACTAGCGGGGGGGAGAAATGAGCAGTTCTTC.

This clonotype was found many times. The chain links TRBV13 to TRBJ2-3; 12 bases map to TRBD2. Per the germline V gene, CDR1 is PRHDT and CDR2 is FYEKMQ (reference sequence). V lost 2 bases and J lost 4; bases outside the gene matches: 4. CDR3 length: 16 amino acids. The CDR3 DNA is TGTGCCAGCAGCTTAACGGGACTAGCGGGTGCAGATACGCAGTATTTT. It specifies CASSLTGLAGADTQYF. Using reference TRBV13 and TRBJ2-3 for the parts outside the CDR3, the full variable domain is AAGVIQSPRHLIKEKRETATLKCYPIPRHDTVYWYQQGPGQDPQFLISFYEKMQSDKGSIPDRFSAQQFSDYHSELNMSSLELGDSALYFCASSLTGLAGADTQYFGPGTRLTVL.

Many counts were recorded for this clonotype. The DNA of the CDR3 is TGTGCCAGCAGCTTAGCGTGGGGGGACGCTAACTATGGCTACACCTTC. As protein: CASSLAWGDANYGYTF. The rearrangement links TRBV7-9 to TRBJ1-2; TRBD1 is a possible D gene (5 bases). Germline lookup yields CDR1 SEHNR and CDR2 FQNEAQ (reference sequence). Trimming removed 0 bases from V and 0 bases from J, with 11 bases in between. The CDR3 length is 16 residues.

This rearrangement joins TRBV11-2 to TRBJ2-1; D is unclear. The CDR3 sequence is 15 residues long. CDR1 and CDR2 from the germline V gene are SGHAT and FQNNGV. Trimming stripped 5 bases from V and 8 bases from J, with 19 bases between. The CDR3 spells CASSEQTAEAHEQFF. The CDR3 coding sequence is TGTGCCAGCAGCGAACAGACGGCGGAAGCCCATGAGCAGTTCTTC.

This clonotype was recorded at least ten times. This chain joins TRBV28 and TRBJ1-3; 8 bases line up with TRBD1. V trimming: 4 bases; J trimming: 1 base; junction bases outside the gene matches: 0. Germline CDR1 and CDR2: MDHEN and SYDVKM. CDR3 length: 14 amino acids. CDR3: CASSWTGSGNTIYF. The CDR3 DNA is TGTGCCAGCAGTTGGACAGGGTCTGGAAACACCATATATTTT.

This clonotype was seen at least ten times. This rearrangement joins TRBV6-1 to TRBJ2-7; tentatively, D is TRBD1 (6 bases). The germline V gene has CDR1 MNHNS and CDR2 SASEGT. The V gene lost 6 bases and the J gene lost 2 bases, with 14 bases spanning the gap. The CDR3 runs to 14 residues. The CDR3 DNA is TGTGCCAGCAGCTCCAAAGGGGGTACCTACGAGCAGTACTTC. It codes for CASSSKGGTYEQYF.

The table lists this clonotype with a count of one. V usage is TRBV19 and J usage is TRBJ2-7, with a tentative D call TRBD2 (6 bases). Germline V gene lookup returns CDR1 LNHDA and CDR2 SQIVND (reference sequence). There are 15 residues in the CDR3. V gave up 4 bases and J gave up 2 bases, with 15 bases separating them. Written as DNA, the CDR3 is TGTGCCAGTAGTACGATGCACGGAGGGGCCTACGAGCAGTACTTC. Its protein is CASSTMHGGAYEQYF.

Ten or more counts support this clonotype. This chain links TRBV29-1 with TRBJ1-1; 7 nucleotides line up with TRBD1. The germline CDR1 and CDR2 sequences are SQVTM and ANQGSEA. V was pared by 7 bases and J by 6 bases, with 8 bases of the junction left unmatched. The CDR3 extends over 12 amino acids. The chain's CDR3 is CSGTPGTAEAFF. The DNA for the CDR3 is TGCAGCGGAACCCCCGGGACAGCTGAAGCTTTCTTT.

At least ten counts were recorded for this clonotype. V and J are TRBV20-1 and TRBJ1-5; perhaps TRBD1 as D (6 bases). The CDR3 spans 15 residues. CDR1 and CDR2 from the germline V gene are DFQATT and SNEGSKA (reference sequence). Between the trimmed V and J ends, which lost 1 base and 5 bases, there was a span of 15 bases. CDR3: CSARGQRGADQPQHF. CDR3 sequence (DNA): TGCAGTGCTAGAGGGCAGAGGGGGGCCGATCAGCCCCAGCATTTT.

The genes are TRBV6-5 and TRBJ2-7; D gene unclear. The CDR3 is 15 residues long. Trimming shortened V by 2 bases and J by 2 bases, and 13 bases separated the two germline ends. CDR1 MNHEY and CDR2 SVGAGI come from the germline V gene. The CDR3, as DNA: TGTGCCAGCAGTTACCTTAAGAGTGTGACCTACGAGCAGTACTTC. Residues: CASSYLKSVTYEQYF.

The sample holds many counts of this clonotype. The chain has TRBV5-6 and TRBJ1-1; D is perhaps TRBD1 (5 bases). Germline CDR1 reads SGHDT; CDR2 reads YYEEEE. The CDR3 extends over 13 amino acids. V was shortened by 5 bases and J by 8 bases, with 16 bases between the two germline ends. The CDR3 DNA is TGTGCCAGCAGTCCGGGCCTACAGGTCGAAGCTTTCTTT. This translates into CASSPGLQVEAFF.

This clonotype has at least ten counts. V gene TRBV30 combines with J gene TRBJ1-2; the D is unclear. CDR1 is GTSNPN, CDR2 SVGIG, per germline (reference sequence). The germline V and J ends were trimmed by 3 bases and 5 bases, with 22 bases remaining between them. CDR3 length: 16 residues. The CDR3 sequence is CAWRPLFRDGGYGYTF. The CDR3 nucleotides read TGTGCCTGGAGACCGCTTTTTAGGGATGGCGGTTATGGCTACACCTTC.

Ten or more counts support this clonotype. This chain uses TRBV6-1 with TRBJ2-3; perhaps TRBD1 as D (6 bases). V lost 4 bases and J 2 bases, leaving 13 bases between the germline ends. CDR3 length equals 15 residues. CDR1 and CDR2 from the germline V gene are MNHNS and SASEGT. CDR3 bases: TGTGCCAGCAGTGTCCGGACAGCATCCACAGATACGCAGTATTTT. Its translation is CASSVRTASTDTQYF.

This clonotype has ten or more counts. The rearrangement uses TRBV20-1 and TRBJ1-5, with D uncertain. Per the germline V gene, CDR1 is DFQATT and CDR2 is SNEGSKA (reference sequence). The CDR3 is 16 residues long. V lost 5 bases, J lost 0 bases, and 17 bases lay in between. CDR3 bases: TGCAGTGCTTCCACGGTGGGAAGCCTTAGCAATCAGCCCCAGCATTTT. Translation gives CSASTVGSLSNQPQHF.

The V call is TRBV19, the J call TRBJ2-3; a possible D gene is TRBD2 (7 bases). The V and J ends lost 8 bases and 1 base respectively, with 25 bases between them. CDR1 and CDR2 from the germline V gene are LNHDA and SQIVND (reference sequence). The CDR3 is made up of 18 amino acids. CDR3 nucleotides: TGTGCCAGTCGTCTCAAAGTGTGGGGGGGGGCTGGCACAGATACGCAGTATTTT. It specifies CASRLKVWGGAGTDTQYF.

The table lists this clonotype with many counts. The chain couples TRBV19 to TRBJ2-1; 13 bases are a match to TRBD2. Unmatched junction bases numbered 12, after V lost 5 bases and J lost 8 bases. The CDR3 loop spans 17 amino acids. Germline loops: CDR1 LNHDA, CDR2 SQIVND (reference sequence). The CDR3 region is CASSGLLTSGRLDEQFF. The CDR3 DNA reads as TGTGCCAGTAGTGGATTGCTGACTAGCGGGAGGCTTGATGAGCAGTTCTTC.

This clonotype was seen many times. This chain connects TRBV14 to TRBJ2-1; possible D gene TRBD2, 6 bases. Trimming shortened V by 5 bases and J by 2 bases, and 7 bases separated the two germline ends. Germline-derived CDR1 and CDR2 are SGHDN and FVKESK. The CDR3 is 13 residues long. DNA of the CDR3: TGTGCCAGCAGCGGACTAACCTACAATGAGCAGTTCTTC. Protein: CASSGLTYNEQFF.

This clonotype was picked up a small number of times. This chain joins TRBV9 and TRBJ2-1, with 15 bases identical to TRBD2. The CDR3 runs 18 residues. Trimming cost V 3 bases and J 2 bases; bases outside gene matches: 6. Per germline, CDR1 SGDLS and CDR2 YYNGEE. The CDR3 reads CASSAGLAGGLPYNEQFF. CDR3 nucleotides: TGTGCCAGCAGCGCGGGACTAGCGGGGGGACTCCCCTACAATGAGCAGTTCTTC.

The sample holds many counts of this clonotype. This chain uses TRBV11-2 with TRBJ2-7; 7 bases fit TRBD1. V lost 2 bases and J lost 6; bases outside the gene matches: 10. Germline loops: CDR1 SGHAT, CDR2 FQNNGV. The CDR3 is made up of 15 amino acids. The CDR3 loop reads CASSLPTGMRSEQYF. The CDR3, as DNA: TGTGCCAGCAGCTTACCGACAGGGATGAGGTCCGAGCAGTACTTC.